There are a few counts of the clone carrying this T cell receptor (beta chain). Its antigen is currently unknown. TCRdb itself ran the reads through MiXCR, one entry per CDR3 protein. This table has fewer than 550,000 distinct CDR3 sequences, roughly 12% appearing once. These data are taken from a study of T cell repertoires in cytomegalovirus infection. Study details: From public TCR beta signatures came an indication of both CMV infection and matching HLA type.

Notes on the study in general: The ex vivo response was dominated by HLA-C-restricted CMV-specific TCR beta clonotypes.

V dropped 4 bases and J dropped 3 bases, with 13 bases sitting between them. CDR1 and CDR2 from the germline V gene are SGHNT and YYREEE (reference sequence). The CDR3 is 14 residues long. Sequencing was performed on PBMCs. This chain uses TRBV5-4 with TRBJ1-2; no definite D call. This TCR was recovered from a human donor in good health (CMV status not recorded). Some clones in this sample may be carry-over from other donors' samples. The CDR3 is CASSKALRDYGYTF. For the CDR3, the DNA is TGTGCCAGCAGCAAGGCTTTGCGGGACTATGGCTACACCTTC.